These 14 T cell receptor beta chains came from one sample sequenced in a study of blood T cell repertoires in COVID-19. The protocol was immunoSEQ multiplex PCR, while the TCRdb copy is restricted to in-frame clones and leaves out a portion. The table shows some 150,000 clones, with approximately 80% occurring only once. Sequenced sample: peripheral blood. These receptor sequences come from a woman aged 80 or older with active or convalescent COVID-19.

This clone came up once. The chain carries TRBV15 and TRBJ2-7, with 8 bases that match TRBD2. The germline V gene has CDR1 LNHNV and CDR2 YYDKDF (reference sequence). The V and J ends lost 3 bases and 7 bases, in that order; junction bases with no gene match: 14. CDR3 length: 16 residues. In DNA form, the CDR3 reads TGTGCCACCAGCAGTGTCCGGGGAGCGGGGGCGGGAGAGCAGTACTTC. Protein: CATSSVRGAGAGEQYF. Using reference TRBV15 and TRBJ2-7 for the parts outside the CDR3, the full variable domain is DAMVIQNPRYQVTQFGKPVTLSCSQTLNHNVMYWYQQKSSQAPKLLFHYYDKDFNNEADTPDNFQSRRPNTSFCFLDIRSPGLGDTAMYLCATSSVRGAGAGEQYFGPGTRLTVT.

The chain joins TRBV19 to TRBJ1-1; the D is unclear. The length of the CDR3 is 10 residues. With 4 bases removed from V and 11 bases from J, the gap between germline ends came to 8 bases. Per the germline V gene, CDR1 is LNHDA and CDR2 is SQIVND (reference sequence). The CDR3 reads CASSSIRAFF. The CDR3 nucleotides are TGTGCCAGTAGTAGCATTCGGGCTTTCTTT.

This chain uses TRBV3-1 (or the pseudogene TRBV3-2) with TRBJ1-1, with 7 bases matching TRBD1. Germline-derived CDR1 and CDR2 are LGHDT and YNNKEL (reference sequence). The CDR3 runs to 13 residues. V gave up 6 bases and J gave up 4 bases; unmatched junction bases: 5. The CDR3 DNA reads as TGTGCCAGCAGAGAACAGGGGTCCACTGAAGCTTTCTTT. It is translated as CASREQGSTEAFF.

This clone turned up a few times. The V and J genes are TRBV30 and TRBJ1-5; no firm D call. Trimming removed 3 bases at V and 4 bases at J, with 13 bases between. Germline-derived CDR1 and CDR2 are GTSNPN and SVGIG (reference sequence). There are 14 residues in the CDR3. Written as DNA, the CDR3 is TGTGCCTGGAGCGCCCCCCTAAGAAATCAGCCCCAGCATTTT. Amino acid sequence: CAWSAPLRNQPQHF. Based on the CDR3 plus reference TRBV30 and TRBJ1-5, the full variable domain is SQTIHQWPATLVQPVGSPLSLECTVEGTSNPNLYWYRQAAGRGLQLLFYSVGIGQISSEVPQNLSASRPQDRQFILSSKKLLLSDSGFYLCAWSAPLRNQPQHFGDGTRLSIL.

The chain combines TRBV19 with TRBJ2-2; D remains unclear. The CDR3 spans 13 residues. The V gene lost 1 base and the J gene lost 5 bases, with 5 bases spanning the gap. Germline V gene data show CDR1 as LNHDA and CDR2 as SQIVND (reference sequence). The DNA for the CDR3 is TGTGCCAGTAGTATAGGGGCAACCGGGGAGCTGTTTTTT. It codes for CASSIGATGELFF.

V gene TRBV19 combines with J gene TRBJ2-1; a weak D match, TRBD2 (6 bases). V dropped 7 bases and J dropped 6 bases, with 13 bases sitting between them. Germline assignment: CDR1 LNHDA and CDR2 SQIVND (reference sequence). This CDR3 has 13 amino acids. In nucleotides, the CDR3 is TGTGCCAGTAAGCGGAGGGAAGGCAATGAGCAGTTCTTC. Its protein is CASKRREGNEQFF. Looking up the rest from reference TRBV19 and TRBJ2-1 gives the full variable domain: DGGITQSPKYLFRKEGQNVTLSCEQNLNHDAMYWYRQDPGQGLRLIYYSQIVNDFQKGDIAEGYSVSREKKESFPLTVTSAQKNPTAFYLCASKRREGNEQFFGPGTRLTVL.

This clone occurred a few times. The chain employs TRBV28 and TRBJ1-5; unclear D gene. Germline V gene sequence: CDR1 MDHEN, CDR2 SYDVKM. The CDR3 length is 16 residues. V was clipped by 7 bases and J by 2 bases, with 18 bases between them. CDR3 DNA sequence: TGTGCCAGCAATCACGAGGGTTATCAGCGCAATCAGCCCCAGCATTTT. Protein product: CASNHEGYQRNQPQHF.

The chain links TRBV6-1 to TRBJ1-2; D is possibly TRBD1 (5 bases). Per the germline V gene, CDR1 is MNHNS and CDR2 is SASEGT. V was trimmed by 3 bases and J by 10 bases, leaving 6 bases between them. This CDR3 has 10 residues. CDR3 DNA sequence: TGTGCCAGCAGTGACAGGGCCTACACCTTC. Encoded protein: CASSDRAYTF.

This chain links TRBV12-3 or TRBV12-4 with TRBJ1-1; D gene uncertain. This CDR3 contains 11 residues. V was trimmed by 1 base and J by 11 bases, leaving 8 bases between them. The DNA for the CDR3 is TGTGCCAGCAGTTTAGGGCAGGATGCTTTCTTT. Residues: CASSLGQDAFF.

As DNA, the CDR3 is TGTGCCAGCAGCCGTAGACGGGAGGGCATGAACACTGAAGCTTTCTTT. Translated, it gives CASSRRREGMNTEAFF. This chain connects TRBV7-9 to TRBJ1-1; D remains ambiguous. V gave up 5 bases and J gave up 0 bases, with 16 bases separating them. From germline, CDR1 is SEHNR and CDR2 FQNEAQ (reference sequence). The CDR3 extends over 16 amino acids.

V is TRBV30 and J is TRBJ2-2; a possible D gene is TRBD1 (7 bases). V lost 0 bases to trimming and J lost 1 base, with 15 bases between them. The CDR3 covers 17 residues. CDR1 GTSNPN and CDR2 SVGIG come from the germline V gene (reference sequence). The CDR3, as DNA: TGTGCCTGGAGTGTGGACAGGACTAACTTGAACACCGGGGAGCTGTTTTTT. Amino acids: CAWSVDRTNLNTGELFF.

The chain links TRBV5-1 to TRBJ2-3, with TRBD1 matching 7 bases. There are 14 residues in the CDR3. V was clipped by 5 bases and J by 0 bases; unmatched bases: 3. Per the germline V gene, CDR1 is SGHRS and CDR2 is YFSETQ. The CDR3 here is CASRGTASTDTQYF. Here the CDR3 DNA reads TGCGCCAGCAGGGGGACAGCTAGCACAGATACGCAGTATTTT.

This chain uses TRBV11-2 with TRBJ1-5; no clear D gene. The CDR3 is made up of 13 amino acids. Germline V gives CDR1 SGHAT, CDR2 FQNNGV. The germline V and J ends were trimmed by 5 bases and 3 bases, with 8 bases remaining between them. In DNA form, the CDR3 reads TGTGCCAGCAGCCCAGGCGCCAATCAGCCCCAGCATTTT. Translated, it gives CASSPGANQPQHF.

This chain uses TRBV9 with TRBJ2-1; 11 bases are a match to TRBD2. The germline V gene encodes CDR1 SGDLS and CDR2 YYNGEE. This CDR3 is 15 amino acids long. The J segment lost 9 bases and the V segment lost 4 bases, leaving 9 bases of the junction unmatched. CDR3 DNA sequence: TGTGCCAGCAGCAAACTAGCGGGGGAACGGGGTGAGCAGTTCTTC. As protein: CASSKLAGERGEQFF.